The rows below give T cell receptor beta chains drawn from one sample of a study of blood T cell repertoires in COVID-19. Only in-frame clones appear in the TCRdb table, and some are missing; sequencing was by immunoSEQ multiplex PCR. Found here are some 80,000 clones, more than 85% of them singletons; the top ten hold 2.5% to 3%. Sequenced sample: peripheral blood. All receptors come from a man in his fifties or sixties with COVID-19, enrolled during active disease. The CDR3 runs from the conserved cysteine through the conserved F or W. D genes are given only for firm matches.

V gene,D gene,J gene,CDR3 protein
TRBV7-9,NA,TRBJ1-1,CASSVALTNTEAFF
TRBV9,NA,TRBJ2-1,CASSGKQGHSYNEQFF
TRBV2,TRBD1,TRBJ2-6,CASSPGTASSGANVLTF
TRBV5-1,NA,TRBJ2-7,CASSLGADISYEQYF
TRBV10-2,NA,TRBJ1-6,CASLEGRHSPLHF
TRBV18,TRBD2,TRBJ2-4,CASSPLSGTLAKNIQYF
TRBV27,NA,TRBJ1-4,CASSLWGGVDEKLFF
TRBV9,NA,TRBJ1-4,CASSVGVITNEKLFF
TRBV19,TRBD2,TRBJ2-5,CASSQLAGVRETQYF
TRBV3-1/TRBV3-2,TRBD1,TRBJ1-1,CASFRQGGTEAFF
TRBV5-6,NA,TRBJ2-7,CASSSDSGSYEQYF
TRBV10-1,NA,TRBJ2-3,CASSESVAASTDTQYF
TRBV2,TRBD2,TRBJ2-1,CASSESLAAYNEQFF
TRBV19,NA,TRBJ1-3,CASTTGRSSGNTIYF
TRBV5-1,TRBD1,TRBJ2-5,CASSTGQGQETQYF
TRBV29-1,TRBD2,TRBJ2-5,CSVNLAGASQETQYF
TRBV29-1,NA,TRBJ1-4,CSVEDRKGTTNEKLFF
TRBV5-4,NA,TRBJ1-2,CASSLVGTTYEGYTF